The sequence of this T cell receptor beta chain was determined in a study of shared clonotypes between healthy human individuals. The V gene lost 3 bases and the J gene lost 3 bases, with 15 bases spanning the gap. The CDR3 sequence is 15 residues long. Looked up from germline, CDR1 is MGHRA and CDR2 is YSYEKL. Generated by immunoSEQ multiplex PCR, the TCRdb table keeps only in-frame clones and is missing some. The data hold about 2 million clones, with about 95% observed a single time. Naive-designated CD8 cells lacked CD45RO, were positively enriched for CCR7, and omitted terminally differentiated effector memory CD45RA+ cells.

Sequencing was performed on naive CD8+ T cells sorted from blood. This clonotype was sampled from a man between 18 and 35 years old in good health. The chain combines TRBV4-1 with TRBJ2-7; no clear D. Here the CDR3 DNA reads TGCGCCAGCAGCCACCCGGCGGCGGACCGCTACGAGCAGTACTTC. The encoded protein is CASSHPAADRYEQYF.